A selection of T cell receptor beta chains follows, all from one sample in a study of cytomegalovirus exposure and HLA in healthy donors. Profiled with immunoSEQ multiplex PCR; TCRdb holds only in-frame clones, not every one. The table has about 110,000 clones, roughly 80% seen once. The specimen sequenced was PBMCs. The receptors come from a woman aged 25 to 39 in good health and CMV-seronegative. The conserved cysteine and the conserved F or W are not part of the CDR3 here. The order of the fields is clone size, J gene, V gene, CDR3 protein. Only part of the rows carry a size: once, few, many, or a class if the clone is expanded.

>.|TRBJ2-7|TRBV28
ASSRQQGSTYEQY
>.|TRBJ2-7|TRBV5-1
ASSYGGVSYEQY
>.|TRBJ1-2|TRBV28
ASTPGGNNYGYT
>.|TRBJ2-7|TRBV19
ASQGQTYEQY
>.|TRBJ2-3|TRBV2
ARRGTGLSDTQY
>.|TRBJ2-2|TRBV4-1
ASSQDEGGLLRELF
>few|TRBJ2-4|TRBV5-4
ASVRNRGKY
>.|TRBJ2-3|TRBV7-9
ASSGSGRDMNTQY
>few|TRBJ1-2|TRBV9
ASTLSWSERYGYT
>.|TRBJ1-6|TRBV4-1
ASSQVIPGPLH
>once|TRBJ2-5|TRBV7-2
ASSSIGTIEETQY
>.|TRBJ2-7|TRBV28
ASQTGLYEQY
>.|TRBJ2-1|TRBV5-1
ASSLGAGLAGGPSYNEQF
>.|TRBJ1-1|TRBV4-1
ASRDNLRGKGTEAF
>once|TRBJ2-1|TRBV4-1
ASRVTPSGGNEQF
>.|TRBJ2-7|TRBV5-8
ASSRNTGTGGPYEQY
>.|TRBJ1-1|TRBV15
ATSRDFAGNTEAF
>.|TRBJ2-1|TRBV7-2
ASSLLAGAYNEQF
>.|TRBJ2-7|TRBV2
ASSAPGGIEQY
>.|TRBJ1-4|TRBV7-8
ASSNHNGRGEKLF
>.|TRBJ2-2|TRBV30
AWTQGAPYGELF
>few|TRBJ2-7|TRBV4-2
ASSHPQGENEQY
>.|TRBJ1-1|TRBV2
ASSGTGTGVANTEAF
>once|TRBJ2-2|TRBV28
ASSPGTGVPGELF
>few|TRBJ2-5|TRBV9
ASSLTGTRETQY
>.|TRBJ2-1|TRBV25-1
ASSLKGVPYNEQF
>.|TRBJ2-7|TRBV9
ASSVTGQGTYEQY
>once|TRBJ1-1|TRBV7-9
ASSRGWATNTEAF
>.|TRBJ2-3|TRBV4-2
ASSQQPGLEGTDTQY
>.|TRBJ2-1|TRBV28
ASSLSLAGVGYNEQF
>.|TRBJ2-1|TRBV7-6
ASSFIAGTPL
>.|TRBJ2-3|TRBV28
ASSLPFRGTQY
>.|TRBJ1-1|TRBV7-2
ASSSDGRGLGTEAF
>.|TRBJ2-3|TRBV6-5
ASSSPRRGGTDTQY
>.|TRBJ1-1|TRBV27
ASSLRQGMNTEAF
>.|TRBJ1-1|TRBV4-1
ASRSNRDLEGAF
>.|TRBJ2-2|TRBV2
ASNNRGAGLVNTGELF
>.|TRBJ1-1|TRBV30
AWTRWGTNTEAF
>.|TRBJ2-7|TRBV15
ATSAGLAESYEQY
>.|TRBJ2-7|TRBV30
AWSVLRGLQEQY
>.|TRBJ1-2|TRBV4-1
ASSQGPRFRGSGYT
>few|TRBJ1-5|TRBV30
AWGQAGYQPQH
>.|TRBJ1-2|TRBV5-5
ASSNQQGYT
>.|TRBJ2-5|TRBV6-5
ASSYGSGTVQETQY
>.|TRBJ2-1|TRBV7-9
ASSLSTGGWDNEQF
>.|TRBJ2-1|TRBV27
ASRTSLQQF
>once|TRBJ1-3|TRBV4-1
ASSHTTGNTIY
>.|TRBJ1-2|TRBV5-1
ASSRVTGSEGSYT